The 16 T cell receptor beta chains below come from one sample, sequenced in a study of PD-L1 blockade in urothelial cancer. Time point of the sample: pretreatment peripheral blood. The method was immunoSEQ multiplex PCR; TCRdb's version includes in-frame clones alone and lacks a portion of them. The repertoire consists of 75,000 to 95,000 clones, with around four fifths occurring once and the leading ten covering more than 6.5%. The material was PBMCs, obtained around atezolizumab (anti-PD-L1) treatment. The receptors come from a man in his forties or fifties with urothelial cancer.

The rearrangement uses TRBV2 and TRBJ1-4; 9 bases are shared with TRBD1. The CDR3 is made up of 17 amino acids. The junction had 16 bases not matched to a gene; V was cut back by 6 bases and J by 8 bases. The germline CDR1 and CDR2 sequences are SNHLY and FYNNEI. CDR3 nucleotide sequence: TGTGCCAGCAGCGTTCCCCTACCAAACAGGGGGCGAGAAAAACTGTTTTTT. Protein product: CASSVPLPNRGREKLFF.

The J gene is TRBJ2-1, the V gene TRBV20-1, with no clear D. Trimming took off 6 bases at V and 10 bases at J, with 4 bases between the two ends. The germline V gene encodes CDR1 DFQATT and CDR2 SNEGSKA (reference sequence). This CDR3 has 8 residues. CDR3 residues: CSAGEQFF. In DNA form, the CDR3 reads TGCAGTGCCGGGGAGCAGTTCTTC.

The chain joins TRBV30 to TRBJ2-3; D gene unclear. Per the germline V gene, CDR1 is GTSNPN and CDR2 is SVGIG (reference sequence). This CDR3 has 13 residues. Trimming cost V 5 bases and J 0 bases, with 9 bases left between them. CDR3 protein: CAWRLASTDTQYF. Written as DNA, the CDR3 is TGTGCCTGGCGGTTAGCTAGCACAGATACGCAGTATTTT.

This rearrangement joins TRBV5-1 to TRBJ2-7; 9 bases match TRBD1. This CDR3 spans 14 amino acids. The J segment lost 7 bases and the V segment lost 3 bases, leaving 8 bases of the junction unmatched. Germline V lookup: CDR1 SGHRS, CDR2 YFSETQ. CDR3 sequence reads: CASSYSQGAREQYF. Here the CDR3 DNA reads TGCGCCAGCAGCTACTCACAGGGGGCTAGGGAGCAGTACTTC.

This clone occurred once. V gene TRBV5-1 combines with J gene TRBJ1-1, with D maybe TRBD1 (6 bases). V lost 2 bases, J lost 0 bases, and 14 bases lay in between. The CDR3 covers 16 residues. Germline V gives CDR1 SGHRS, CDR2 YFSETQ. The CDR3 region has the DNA TGCGCCAGCAGCTTCCAGGGTGGGGACATGAACACTGAAGCTTTCTTT. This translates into CASSFQGGDMNTEAFF. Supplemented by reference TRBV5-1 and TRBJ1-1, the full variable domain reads KAGVTQTPRYLIKTRGQQVTLSCSPISGHRSVSWYQQTPGQGLQFLFEYFSETQRNKGNFPGRFSGRQFSNSRSEMNVSTLELGDSALYLCASSFQGGDMNTEAFFGQGTRLTVV.

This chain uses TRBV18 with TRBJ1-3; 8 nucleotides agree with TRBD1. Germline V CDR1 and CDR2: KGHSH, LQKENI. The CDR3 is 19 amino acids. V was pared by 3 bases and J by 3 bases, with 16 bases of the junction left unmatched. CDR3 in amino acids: CASSPLFFGTGDIGNTIYF. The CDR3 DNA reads TGTGCCAGCTCACCCTTATTCTTTGGGACAGGAGATATTGGAAACACCATATATTTT.

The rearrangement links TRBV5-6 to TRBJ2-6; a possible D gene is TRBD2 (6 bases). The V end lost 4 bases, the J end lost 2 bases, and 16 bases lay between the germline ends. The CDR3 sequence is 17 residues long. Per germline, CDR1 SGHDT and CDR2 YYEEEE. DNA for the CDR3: TGTGCCAGCAGCACGATCCAGGGACTTACTGGGGCCAACGTCCTGACTTTC. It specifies CASSTIQGLTGANVLTF. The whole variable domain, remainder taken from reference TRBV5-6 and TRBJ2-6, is DAGVTQSPTHLIKTRGQQVTLRCSPKSGHDTVSWYQQALGQGPQFIFQYYEEEERQRGNFPDRFSGHQFPNYSSELNVNALLLGDSALYLCASSTIQGLTGANVLTFGAGSRLTVL.

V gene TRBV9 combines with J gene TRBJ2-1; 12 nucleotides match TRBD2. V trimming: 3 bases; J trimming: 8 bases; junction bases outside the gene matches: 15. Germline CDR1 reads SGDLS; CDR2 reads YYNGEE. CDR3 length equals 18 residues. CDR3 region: CASSAASGRALQSHEQFF. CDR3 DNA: TGTGCCAGCAGCGCCGCTAGCGGGAGGGCCCTTCAATCCCATGAGCAGTTCTTC.

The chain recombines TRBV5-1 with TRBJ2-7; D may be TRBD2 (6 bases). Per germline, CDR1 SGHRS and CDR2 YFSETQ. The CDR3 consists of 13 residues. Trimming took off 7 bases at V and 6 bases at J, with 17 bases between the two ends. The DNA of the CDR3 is TGCGCCAGCGCCGGGAGTCCCCCTGGCGAGCAGTACTTC. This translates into CASAGSPPGEQYF.

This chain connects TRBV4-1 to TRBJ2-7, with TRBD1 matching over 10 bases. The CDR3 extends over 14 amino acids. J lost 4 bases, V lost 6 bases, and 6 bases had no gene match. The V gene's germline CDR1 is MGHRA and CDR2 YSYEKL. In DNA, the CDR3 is TGCGCCAGCAGTGGACGGGACAGGGGATACGAGCAGTACTTC. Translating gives CASSGRDRGYEQYF.

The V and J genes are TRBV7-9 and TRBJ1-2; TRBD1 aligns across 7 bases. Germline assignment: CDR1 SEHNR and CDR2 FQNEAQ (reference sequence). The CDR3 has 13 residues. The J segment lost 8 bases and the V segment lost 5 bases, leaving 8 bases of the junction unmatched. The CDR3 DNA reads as TGTGCCAGCAGCGCGAGTGGGACAGACGGCTACACCTTC. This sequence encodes CASSASGTDGYTF. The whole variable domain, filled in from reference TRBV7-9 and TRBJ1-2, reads DTGVSQNPRHKITKRGQNVTFRCDPISEHNRLYWYRQTLGQGPEFLTYFQNEAQLEKSRLLSDRFSAERPKGSFSTLEIQRTEQGDSAMYLCASSASGTDGYTFGSGTRLTVV.

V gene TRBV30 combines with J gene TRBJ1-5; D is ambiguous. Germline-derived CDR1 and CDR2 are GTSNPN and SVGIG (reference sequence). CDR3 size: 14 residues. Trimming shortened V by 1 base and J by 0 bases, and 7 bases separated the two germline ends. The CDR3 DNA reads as TGTGCCTGGAGTGGGCTGAATAGCAATCAGCCCCAGCATTTT. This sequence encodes CAWSGLNSNQPQHF.

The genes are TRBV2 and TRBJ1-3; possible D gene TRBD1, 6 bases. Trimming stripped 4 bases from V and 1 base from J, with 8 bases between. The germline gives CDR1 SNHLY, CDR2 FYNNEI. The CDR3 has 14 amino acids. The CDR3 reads CASSGTGSGNTIYF. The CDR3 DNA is TGTGCCAGCAGTGGAACAGGGTCTGGAAACACCATATATTTT.

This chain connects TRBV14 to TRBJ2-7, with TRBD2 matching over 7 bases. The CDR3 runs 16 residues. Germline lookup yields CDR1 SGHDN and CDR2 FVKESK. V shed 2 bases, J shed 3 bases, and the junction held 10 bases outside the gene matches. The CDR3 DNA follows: TGTGCCAGCAGCCAAAAGAGAGCGGGGCAGGGCTACGAGCAGTACTTC. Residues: CASSQKRAGQGYEQYF.

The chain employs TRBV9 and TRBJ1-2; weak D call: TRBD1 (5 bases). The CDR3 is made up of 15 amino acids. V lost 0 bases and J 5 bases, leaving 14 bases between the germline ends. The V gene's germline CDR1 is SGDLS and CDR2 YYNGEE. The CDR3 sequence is CASSVGGGMSYGYTF. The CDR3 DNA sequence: TGTGCCAGCAGCGTAGGGGGGGGAATGTCTTATGGCTACACCTTC.

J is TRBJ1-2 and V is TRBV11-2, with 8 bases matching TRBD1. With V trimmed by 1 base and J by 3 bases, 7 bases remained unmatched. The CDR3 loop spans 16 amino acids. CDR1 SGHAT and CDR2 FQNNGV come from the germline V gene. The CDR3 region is CASSLGGQENDYGYTF. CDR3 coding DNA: TGTGCCAGCAGCTTAGGGGGACAGGAAAACGACTATGGCTACACCTTC.